Detailed here is one T cell receptor (beta chain). Profiling relied on immunoSEQ multiplex PCR, and the TCRdb table lists in-frame clones only, not all of them. The profile shows 150,000 or so clones, roughly 94% of them singletons. The CDR3 consists of 14 residues. V lost 3 bases, J lost 2 bases, and 11 bases lay in between. Germline loops: CDR1 MNHEY, CDR2 SMNVEV (reference sequence). The data derive from a study of control samples from healthy donors and cancer patients. The TCR originated in a man in his sixties with colorectal cancer. Source material: PBMCs. V gene TRBV27 combines with J gene TRBJ2-7; D uncertain. The CDR3 is CASSFMLNTYEQYF. In DNA form, the CDR3 reads TGTGCCAGCAGTTTTATGCTCAACACCTACGAGCAGTACTTC.